This is a list of T cell receptor beta chains from one sample in a study of human thymus T cells. Data came from immunoSEQ multiplex PCR; TCRdb stores just in-frame clones and leaves some out. The table shows some 78,000 clones, with roughly 97% occurring only once. Sequenced material: thymus tissue. The receptors were sampled from a boy under three years old with a congenital heart defect but otherwise immunologically healthy. The CDR3 runs from the conserved cysteine through the conserved F or W. The D gene is left open where the match is weak. Clone size is not always given. Where it is, it says once, few, many or a class for expanded clones.

j_call	clone_size	v_call	d_call	cdr3_aa	cdr3_nt
TRBJ2-7	.	TRBV7-2	TRBD2	CASSPTFLAGGANEQYF	TGTGCCAGCAGCCCGACCTTTTTAGCGGGGGGGGCCAACGAGCAGTACTTC
TRBJ1-5	.	TRBV6-4	.	CASIPFHQPQHF	TGTGCCAGCATACCCTTCCATCAGCCCCAGCATTTT
TRBJ2-7	.	TRBV4-3	TRBD1	CASSQGVPPGQGPYEQYF	TGCGCCAGCAGCCAAGGGGTCCCTCCGGGACAGGGACCATACGAGCAGTACTTC
TRBJ2-7	.	TRBV6-1	.	CASSAGGTDEQYF	TGTGCCAGCAGTGCCGGGGGGACAGACGAGCAGTACTTC
TRBJ2-2	.	TRBV9	.	CASSVELIRGAGTGELFF	TGTGCCAGCAGCGTAGAATTAATCAGGGGCGCAGGGACCGGGGAGCTGTTTTTT
TRBJ1-2	once	TRBV6-6	TRBD1	CASSYPGDRKPYGYTF	TGTGCCAGCAGTTACCCCGGGGACAGAAAACCCTATGGCTACACCTTC
TRBJ2-2	.	TRBV5-3	TRBD1	CARTEDRGTGELFF	TGTGCCAGAACCGAGGACAGGGGCACCGGGGAGCTGTTTTTT
TRBJ1-1	once	TRBV5-6	.	CASSGGQPVAFF	TGTGCCAGCAGCGGGGGACAACCGGTGGCTTTCTTT
TRBJ1-6	.	TRBV5-1	.	CASSPGERPRNSPLHF	TGCGCCAGCAGCCCCGGGGAGCGGCCTAGAAATTCACCCCTCCACTTT
TRBJ2-2	.	TRBV19	TRBD1	CASSDRRDSALKDTGELFF	TGTGCCAGTAGTGACCGTAGGGACAGCGCCTTAAAGGACACCGGGGAGCTGTTTTTT
TRBJ2-7	.	TRBV28	TRBD1	CASSLWTGPRYEQYF	TGTGCCAGCAGTTTGTGGACAGGGCCTCGGTACGAGCAGTACTTC
TRBJ2-3	.	TRBV30	.	CAWSVGQGSADTQYF	TGTGCCTGGAGTGTAGGGCAGGGTAGCGCAGATACGCAGTATTTT
TRBJ1-2	.	TRBV5-1	TRBD1	CASSPGQGYTF	TGCGCCAGCAGCCCCGGACAGGGATACACCTTC
TRBJ2-2	.	TRBV7-8	TRBD1	CASSLKDRGDTGELFF	TGTGCCAGCAGCTTAAAGGACAGGGGGGACACCGGGGAGCTGTTTTTT
TRBJ1-1	.	TRBV14	.	CASSPFREGRGGNTEAFF	TGTGCCAGCAGCCCCTTTCGGGAGGGCCGCGGGGGAAACACTGAAGCTTTCTTT
TRBJ1-1	once	TRBV4-3	.	CASSRLLPGLNTEAFF	TGCGCCAGCAGCCGCCTCCTCCCGGGTTTGAACACTGAAGCTTTCTTT
TRBJ2-7	.	TRBV9	.	CASSRYRASYEQYF	TGTGCCAGCAGCCGATACAGGGCCTCCTACGAGCAGTACTTC
TRBJ2-2	.	TRBV4-1	.	CASSQDSRTAANTGELFF	TGCGCCAGCAGCCAAGATAGTCGAACAGCCGCGAACACCGGGGAGCTGTTTTTT
TRBJ2-1	.	TRBV11-2	TRBD1	CASSLHRDRGYNEQFF	TGTGCCAGCAGTTTACACCGGGACAGGGGCTACAATGAGCAGTTCTTC
TRBJ2-6	.	TRBV27	.	CASSPAGHGTTSGANVLTF	TGTGCCAGCAGTCCCGCCGGCCACGGGACAACCTCTGGGGCCAACGTCCTGACTTTC
TRBJ2-7	once	TRBV6-5	TRBD1	CASGDSQQYF	TGTGCCAGCGGGGACAGCCAGCAGTACTTC
TRBJ2-7	.	TRBV20-1	.	CSARSSYEQYF	TGCAGTGCCCGCAGCTCCTACGAGCAGTACTTC
TRBJ2-7	.	TRBV27	.	CASSRAGTLSYEQYF	TGTGCCAGCAGCCGAGCGGGCACGCTCTCCTACGAGCAGTACTTC
TRBJ2-3	.	TRBV10-3	TRBD1	CAISGTGTPDTQYF	TGTGCCATCAGCGGGACAGGGACCCCAGATACGCAGTATTTT
TRBJ1-1	once	TRBV7-3	TRBD1	CASSLTDRGRPEAFF	TGTGCCAGCAGCTTAACCGACAGGGGGCGTCCTGAAGCTTTCTTT
TRBJ2-7	.	TRBV15	.	CATSRLRGGPRVSYEQYF	TGTGCCACCAGCAGACTCCGTGGGGGCCCCCGTGTCTCCTACGAGCAGTACTTC
TRBJ2-5	.	TRBV11-2	TRBD1	CASSLDSCQGATQYF	TGTGCCAGCAGCTTAGATAGCTGCCAGGGGGCAACCCAGTACTTC
TRBJ1-5	.	TRBV28	.	CASSLAVKKFYNQPQHF	TGTGCCAGCAGTTTAGCAGTCAAAAAGTTTTACAATCAGCCCCAGCATTTT
TRBJ1-6	.	TRBV15	.	CATSRDGEQGSSPLHF	TGTGCCACCAGCAGAGATGGGGAGCAGGGGTCCTCACCCCTCCACTTT
TRBJ2-7	.	TRBV7-9	TRBD1	CASSLEGTGRSSYEQYF	TGTGCCAGCAGCTTAGAGGGGACAGGGAGGTCCTCCTACGAGCAGTACTTC
TRBJ2-7	.	TRBV25-1	.	CASSAPVIGGCSYEQYF	TGTGCCAGCAGTGCCCCGGTTATCGGAGGCTGCTCCTACGAGCAGTACTTC
TRBJ1-1	.	TRBV15	.	CATSREGDATEAFF	TGTGCCACCAGCAGAGAGGGGGACGCCACTGAAGCTTTCTTT
TRBJ1-3	.	TRBV19	TRBD1	CASSITATGLYGNTIYF	TGTGCCAGTAGTATAACTGCGACAGGGTTATACGGAAACACCATATATTTT
TRBJ2-5	.	TRBV11-3	TRBD2	CASSFGGGARETQYF	TGTGCCAGCAGCTTCGGCGGGGGGGCACGCGAGACCCAGTACTTC
TRBJ2-2	.	TRBV4-2	.	CASSLHYHPGGAGQTNTGELFF	TGTGCCAGCAGCCTGCATTATCACCCTGGAGGAGCGGGACAGACGAACACCGGGGAGCTGTTTTTT
TRBJ2-1	once	TRBV6-6	.	CASRPPISSYNEQFF	TGTGCCAGCAGGCCGCCAATTAGCTCCTACAATGAGCAGTTCTTC
TRBJ1-2	.	TRBV5-6	TRBD1	CASSIQGAYGYTF	TGTGCCAGCAGCATACAGGGGGCCTATGGCTACACCTTC
TRBJ1-5	.	TRBV19	.	CASTPMGYSNQPQHF	TGTGCCAGTACCCCCATGGGTTATAGCAATCAGCCCCAGCATTTT
TRBJ2-6	.	TRBV9	.	CASSVAWPALSSGANVLTF	TGTGCCAGCAGCGTAGCTTGGCCAGCTTTAAGCTCTGGGGCCAACGTCCTGACTTTC